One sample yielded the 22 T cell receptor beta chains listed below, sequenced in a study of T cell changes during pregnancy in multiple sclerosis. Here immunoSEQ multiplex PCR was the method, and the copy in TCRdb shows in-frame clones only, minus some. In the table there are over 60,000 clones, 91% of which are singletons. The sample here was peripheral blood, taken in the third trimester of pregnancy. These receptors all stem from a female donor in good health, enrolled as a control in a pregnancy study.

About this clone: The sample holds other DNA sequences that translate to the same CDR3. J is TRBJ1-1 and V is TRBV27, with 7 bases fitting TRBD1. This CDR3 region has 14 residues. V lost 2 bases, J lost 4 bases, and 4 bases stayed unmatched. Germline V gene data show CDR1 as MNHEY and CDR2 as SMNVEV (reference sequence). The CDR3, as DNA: TGTGCCAGCAGTTTAACAGGGGTGGGCACTGAAGCTTTCTTT. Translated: CASSLTGVGTEAFF.

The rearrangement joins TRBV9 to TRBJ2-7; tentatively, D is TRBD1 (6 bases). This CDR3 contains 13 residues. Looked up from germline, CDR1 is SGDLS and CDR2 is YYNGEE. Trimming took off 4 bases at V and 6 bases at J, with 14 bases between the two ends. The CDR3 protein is CASSLGGRGEQYF. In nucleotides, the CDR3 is TGTGCCAGCAGCCTAGGAGGCAGGGGCGAGCAGTACTTC.

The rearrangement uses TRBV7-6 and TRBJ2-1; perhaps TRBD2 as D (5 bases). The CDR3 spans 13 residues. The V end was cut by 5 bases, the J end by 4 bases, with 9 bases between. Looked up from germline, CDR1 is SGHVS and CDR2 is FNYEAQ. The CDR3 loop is CASSPGIYNEQFF. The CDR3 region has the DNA TGTGCCAGCAGCCCGGGGATTTACAATGAGCAGTTCTTC.

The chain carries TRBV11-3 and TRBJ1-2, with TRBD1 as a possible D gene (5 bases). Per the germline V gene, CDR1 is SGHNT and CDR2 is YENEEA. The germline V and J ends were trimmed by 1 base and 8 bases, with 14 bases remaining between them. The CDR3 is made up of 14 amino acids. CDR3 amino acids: CASSLGRQQAGYTF. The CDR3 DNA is TGTGCCAGCAGCTTAGGCCGACAACAGGCGGGCTACACCTTC. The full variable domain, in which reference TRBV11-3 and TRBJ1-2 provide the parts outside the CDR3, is EAGVVQSPRYKIIEKKQPVAFWCNPISGHNTLYWYLQNLGQGPELLIRYENEEAVDDSQLPKDRFSAERLKGVDSTLKIQPAELGDSAVYLCASSLGRQQAGYTFGSGTRLTVV.

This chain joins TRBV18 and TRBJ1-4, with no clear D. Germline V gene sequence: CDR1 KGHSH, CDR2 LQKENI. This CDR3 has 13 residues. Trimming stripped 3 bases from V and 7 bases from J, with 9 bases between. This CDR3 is CASSPGGPEKLFF. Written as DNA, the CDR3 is TGTGCCAGCTCACCGGGAGGCCCTGAAAAACTGTTTTTT.

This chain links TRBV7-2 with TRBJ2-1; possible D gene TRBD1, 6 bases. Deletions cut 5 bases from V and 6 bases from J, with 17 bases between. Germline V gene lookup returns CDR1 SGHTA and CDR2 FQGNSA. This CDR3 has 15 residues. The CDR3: CASSAVGQWGNEQFF. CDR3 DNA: TGTGCCAGCAGCGCCGTCGGACAGTGGGGCAATGAGCAGTTCTTC. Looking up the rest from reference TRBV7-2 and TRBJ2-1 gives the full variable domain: GAGVSQSPSNKVTEKGKDVELRCDPISGHTALYWYRQSLGQGLEFLIYFQGNSAPDKSGLPSDRFSAERTGGSVSTLTIQRTQQEDSAVYLCASSAVGQWGNEQFFGPGTRLTVL.

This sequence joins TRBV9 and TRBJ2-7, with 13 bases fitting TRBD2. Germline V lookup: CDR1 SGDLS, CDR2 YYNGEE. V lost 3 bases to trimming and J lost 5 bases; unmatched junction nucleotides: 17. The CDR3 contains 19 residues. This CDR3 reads CASSERELAGGGAFNEQYF. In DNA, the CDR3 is TGTGCCAGCAGCGAGCGCGAACTAGCGGGAGGGGGGGCGTTCAACGAGCAGTACTTC.

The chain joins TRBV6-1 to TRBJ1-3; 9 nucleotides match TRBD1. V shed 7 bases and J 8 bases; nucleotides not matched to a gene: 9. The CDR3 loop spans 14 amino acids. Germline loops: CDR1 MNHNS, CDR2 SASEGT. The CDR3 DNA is TGTGCCAGCACTCAGGACAGGGGAGGATACACCATATATTTT. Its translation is CASTQDRGGYTIYF.

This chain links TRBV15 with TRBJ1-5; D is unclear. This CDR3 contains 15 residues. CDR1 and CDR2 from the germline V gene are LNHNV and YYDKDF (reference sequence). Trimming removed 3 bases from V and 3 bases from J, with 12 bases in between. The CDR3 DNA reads TGTGCCACCAGCAGGCCCCTCAGTTTCAATCAGCCCCAGCATTTT. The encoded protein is CATSRPLSFNQPQHF.

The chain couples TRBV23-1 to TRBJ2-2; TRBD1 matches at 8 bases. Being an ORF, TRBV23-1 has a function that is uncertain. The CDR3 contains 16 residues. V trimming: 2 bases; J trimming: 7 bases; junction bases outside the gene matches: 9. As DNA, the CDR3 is TGCGCCAGCAGTCAACCCTTCAGGGGGCAGGGCGGGGAGCTGTTTTTT. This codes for CASSQPFRGQGGELFF.

The CDR3 DNA follows: TGTGCCTCCCGGGCTAGCGGGAGGGCCGGGACCCAGTACTTC. It is translated as CASRASGRAGTQYF. This sequence joins TRBV28 and TRBJ2-5; TRBD2 aligns across 12 bases. V gave up 11 bases and J gave up 7 bases; unmatched junction bases: 11. Germline lookup yields CDR1 MDHEN and CDR2 SYDVKM. The CDR3 covers 14 residues.

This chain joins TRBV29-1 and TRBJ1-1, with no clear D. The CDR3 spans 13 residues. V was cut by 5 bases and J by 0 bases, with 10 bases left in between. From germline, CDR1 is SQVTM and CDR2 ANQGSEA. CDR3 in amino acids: CSVSKSLNTEAFF. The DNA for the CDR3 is TGCAGCGTTAGCAAGAGCCTGAACACTGAAGCTTTCTTT.

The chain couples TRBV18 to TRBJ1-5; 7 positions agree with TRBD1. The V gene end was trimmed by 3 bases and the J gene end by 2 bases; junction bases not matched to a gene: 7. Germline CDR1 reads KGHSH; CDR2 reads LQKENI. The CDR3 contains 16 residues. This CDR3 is CASSPQGVIGNQPQHF. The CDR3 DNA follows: TGTGCCAGCTCACCCCAGGGGGTTATTGGCAATCAGCCCCAGCATTTT.

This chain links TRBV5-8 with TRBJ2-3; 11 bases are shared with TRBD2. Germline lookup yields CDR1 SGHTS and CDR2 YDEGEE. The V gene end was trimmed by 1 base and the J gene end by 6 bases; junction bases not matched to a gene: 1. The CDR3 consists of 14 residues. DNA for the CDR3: TGTGCCAGCAGCTTGCTAGCGGGAGGCGATACGCAGTATTTT. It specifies CASSLLAGGDTQYF.

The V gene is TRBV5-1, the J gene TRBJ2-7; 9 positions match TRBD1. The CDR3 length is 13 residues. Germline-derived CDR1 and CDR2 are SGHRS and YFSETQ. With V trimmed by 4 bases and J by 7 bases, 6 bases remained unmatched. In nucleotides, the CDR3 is TGCGCCAGCAGCATAACAGGGGGCCGAGAGCAGTACTTC. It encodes CASSITGGREQYF.

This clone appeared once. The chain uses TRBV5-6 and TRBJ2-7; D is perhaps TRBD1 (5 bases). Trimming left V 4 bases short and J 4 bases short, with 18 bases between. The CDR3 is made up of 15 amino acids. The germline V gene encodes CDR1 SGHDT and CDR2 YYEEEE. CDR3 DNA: TGTGCCAGCAGCAACGACGATAGGGGATCTTACGAGCAGTACTTC. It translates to CASSNDDRGSYEQYF.

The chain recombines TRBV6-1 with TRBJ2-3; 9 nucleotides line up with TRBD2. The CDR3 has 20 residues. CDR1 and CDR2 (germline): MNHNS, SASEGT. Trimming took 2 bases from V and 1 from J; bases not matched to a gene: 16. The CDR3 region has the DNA TGTGCCAGCAGTGAACCCTCTCCGGGACTAGCATCCGGACGCACAGATACGCAGTATTTT. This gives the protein CASSEPSPGLASGRTDTQYF.

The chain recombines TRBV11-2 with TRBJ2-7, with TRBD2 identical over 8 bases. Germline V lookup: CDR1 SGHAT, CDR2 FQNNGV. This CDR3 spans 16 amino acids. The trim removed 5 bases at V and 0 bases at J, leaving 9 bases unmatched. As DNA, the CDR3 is TGTGCCAGCAGCCCGCGGGAGCGGGAGCCCTCCTACGAGCAGTACTTC. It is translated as CASSPREREPSYEQYF.

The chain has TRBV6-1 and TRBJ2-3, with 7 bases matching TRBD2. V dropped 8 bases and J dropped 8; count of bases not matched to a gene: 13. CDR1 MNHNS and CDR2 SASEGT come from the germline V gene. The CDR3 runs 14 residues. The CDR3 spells CASGPSGGGVTQYF. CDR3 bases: TGTGCCAGCGGCCCCAGCGGTGGGGGGGTTACGCAGTATTTT.

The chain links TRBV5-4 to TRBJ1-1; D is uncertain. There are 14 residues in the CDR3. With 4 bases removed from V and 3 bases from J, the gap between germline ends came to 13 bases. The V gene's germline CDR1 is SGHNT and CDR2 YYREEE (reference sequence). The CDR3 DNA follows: TGTGCCAGCAGCCTGAGAAGTACGGACACTGAAGCTTTCTTT. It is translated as CASSLRSTDTEAFF. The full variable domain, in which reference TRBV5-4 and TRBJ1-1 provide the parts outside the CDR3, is ETGVTQSPTHLIKTRGQQVTLRCSSQSGHNTVSWYQQALGQGPQFIFQYYREEENGRGNFPPRFSGLQFPNYSSELNVNALELDDSALYLCASSLRSTDTEAFFGQGTRLTVV.

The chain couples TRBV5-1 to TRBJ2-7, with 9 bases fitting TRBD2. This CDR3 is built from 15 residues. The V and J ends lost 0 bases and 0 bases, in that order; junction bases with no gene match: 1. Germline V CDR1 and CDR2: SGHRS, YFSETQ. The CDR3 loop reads CASSLVSGSSYEQYF. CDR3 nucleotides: TGCGCCAGCAGCTTGGTTAGCGGGAGCTCCTACGAGCAGTACTTC.

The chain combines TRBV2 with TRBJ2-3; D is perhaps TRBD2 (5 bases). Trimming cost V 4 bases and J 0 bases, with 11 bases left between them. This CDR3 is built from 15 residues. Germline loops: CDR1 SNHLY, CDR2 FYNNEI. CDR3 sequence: CASSGIAFSTDTQYF. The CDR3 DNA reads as TGTGCCAGCAGTGGGATAGCGTTTAGCACAGATACGCAGTATTTT.